The clone carrying this TCR delta chain was seen a handful of times. What it binds is not known. Only one base separates this from a far larger clonotype, so it likely reflects a read error. The same CDR3 can be traced to other DNA sequences in this sample. Gammadelta T cells were flow-sorted from PBMC into Vgamma9/Vdelta2+ and Vdelta2-negative populations for bulk analysis. The data belong to a study of γδ T cells in repeated Plasmodium falciparum infection. Looking at the study overall: The natural-infection arm compared Malian children under seasonal malaria with matched Australian children. General study results and limits: Malian donors came from one small rural village, predominantly one ethnic group.

TCRdb fed the multiplex PCR reads into CATT to redo clone calling. The table shows under 65,000 delta-chain clones, with approximately 1.5% occurring only once. The CDR3 sequence is 21 residues long. Germline assignment: CDR1 GEAIGNYY and CDR2 EKD. The sequenced sample consisted of gamma-delta T cells from blood. The sequence was collected from a pool of human donors (malaria-infected and uninfected, not separated). The chain has TRDV2 and TRDJ1; 13 bases line up with TRDD3. The J gene, left out of TCRdb, was set here by checking the DNA against germline. The CDR3 DNA reads as TGTGCCTGTGACACCGTTACTGGGGGATACGCCGAGCGGAAGGACACCGACAAACTCATCTTT. This codes for CACDTVTGGYAERKDTDKLIF.